This T cell receptor beta chain was sequenced in a study of T-cell reconstitution after alpha-beta-depleted transplantation in children. Findings of the study overall: Counts and diversity of T cells one year after transplant came mostly from newly produced T cells. Expanded graft clones, several hundred of them, were reportedly the source of alpha-beta T cells about two months after transplant.

With regard to this clonotype: Its cognate antigen is unknown.

Unique molecular identifiers were incorporated into the prepared TCRbeta library. TCRdb reprocessed the PCR reads with MiXCR, giving one entry per CDR3 protein. This sample carries about 830,000 distinct CDR3 sequences, less than 20% of them seen once, and the ten largest clones take about 4.6%. V was pared by 5 bases and J by 5 bases, with 13 bases between. There are 14 residues in the CDR3. CDR1 is SSHAT and CDR2 is FNYEAQ in the germline V gene (reference sequence). The receptor was derived from a male patient aged 10-17 years who had a stem cell transplant for acute lymphoblastic leukemia, so the T cells may come from the graft donor. Source: PBMCs, mostly from graft donor cells, taken 360 days after TCRalphabeta/CD19-depleted stem cell transplant. The rearrangement uses TRBV7-7 and TRBJ2-1; tentatively, D is TRBD2 (5 bases). The CDR3 nucleotides read TGTGCCAGCAGCCCTAGCAGAGCTAACAATGAGCAGTTCTTC. It encodes CASSPSRANNEQFF.